The 2 T cell receptor beta chains below were found in one sample sequenced in a study of shared clonotypes between healthy human individuals. The data were produced by immunoSEQ multiplex PCR, yet TCRdb's version contains in-frame clones alone and is incomplete. This table holds around 2.3 million clones, around 95% found once. Material: naive CD4+ T cells sorted from blood. The subset denotes: CD45RA+ positively selected. The receptors stem from a man younger than 35 in good health.

The V call is TRBV6-1, the J call TRBJ2-7; TRBD1 aligns across 9 bases. The germline CDR1 and CDR2 sequences are MNHNS and SASEGT. With 8 bases clipped from V and 1 base from J, the junction kept 6 bases outside the gene matches. The CDR3 contains 14 residues. The CDR3 loop reads CASLTGQGSYEQYF. The DNA of the CDR3 is TGTGCCAGCCTGACGGGACAGGGTTCCTACGAGCAGTACTTC.

The chain has TRBV5-6 and TRBJ1-2; maybe TRBD1 (5 bases). Deletions cut 4 bases from V and 4 bases from J, with 23 bases between. Germline V gene sequence: CDR1 SGHDT, CDR2 YYEEEE. This CDR3 is 17 amino acids long. This chain's CDR3 is CASSRGTGAPWGYGYTF. In DNA form, the CDR3 reads TGTGCCAGCAGCCGCGGGACGGGAGCTCCTTGGGGCTATGGCTACACCTTC.